This TCR beta chain was sequenced in a study of blood T cells in healthy people across ages. General observations from the study: Bulk PBMC profiling left naive and antigen-experienced comparisons inconclusive. In long-lived donors, naive CD4+ cell counts and diversity exceeded those of aged donors.

Germline V gene lookup returns CDR1 MGHRA and CDR2 YSYEKL. This CDR3 has 15 amino acids. Trimming at V came to 4 bases and at J to 7 bases, leaving 6 bases not matched to a gene. Next came a second PCR, run for about 7 to 12 cycles, which used a sample-barcoded 5' primer along with a J-beta primer mix. Carrying 12 random nucleotides, a template-switch adaptor labeled each individual cDNA molecule. TCRdb itself ran the 5' RACE reads through MiXCR, one entry per CDR3 protein. This sample has roughly 1.6 million distinct CDR3 sequences, with about 31% found just once. In the case of this clonotype: Its antigen is not known.

The sample comprised blood. The chain joins TRBV4-1 to TRBJ2-1; 11 bases align to TRBD2. The sequence was collected from a woman under 40 in good health. This CDR3 reads CASSPTSGIRNEQFF. The CDR3, as DNA: TGCGCCAGCAGCCCGACTAGCGGGATAAGGAATGAGCAGTTCTTC.